A single sample is the source of the 21 T cell receptor beta chains below, sequenced in a study of blood T cell repertoires in COVID-19. The assay was immunoSEQ multiplex PCR, and TCRdb's table has in-frame clones only and misses some. The sample comprises around 160,000 clones, about 83% of which are singletons, and roughly 6.2% rests with the top ten. Sequencing used PBMCs or T cells enriched from blood (not recorded which). These receptors were obtained from a woman aged 50 to 60 who had been exposed to COVID-19.

The rearrangement uses TRBV6-1 and TRBJ1-2, with a possible D match to TRBD1 (6 bases). With 0 bases removed from V and 2 bases from J, the gap between germline ends came to 16 bases. Germline V gives CDR1 MNHNS, CDR2 SASEGT. This CDR3 contains 17 residues. This CDR3 reads CASSEALTGRGNYGYTF. The CDR3 DNA is TGTGCCAGCAGTGAAGCGCTAACCGGTAGGGGGAACTATGGCTACACCTTC.

The gene calls are TRBV6-2 or TRBV6-3 and TRBJ1-1, with D maybe TRBD1 (5 bases). Germline loops: CDR1 MNHEY, CDR2 SVGEGT. Trimming pared 6 bases from V and 9 bases from J, leaving 23 bases between. The CDR3 runs to 15 residues. For the CDR3, the DNA is TGTGCCAGCAGCCACCCCGGGGGGGTGATTGGAAAAGCTTTCTTT. This gives the protein CASSHPGGVIGKAFF.

Regarding this clone: The junction shows a germline mismatch at one end, possibly a read error. The chain uses TRBV15 and TRBJ2-7; 7 bases line up with TRBD2. There are 15 residues in the CDR3. CDR1 is LNHNV, CDR2 YYDKDF, per germline (reference sequence). CDR3 region: CATSRDGATSRPLWF. In DNA form, the CDR3 reads TGTGCCACCAGCAGAGATGGGGCGACTAGCCGGCCTCTATGGTTC.

The chain has TRBV5-5 and TRBJ2-7; no firm D call. Trimming took 1 base from V and 4 from J, leaving 6 bases between them. CDR3 length: 12 amino acids. CDR1 is SGHKS and CDR2 is YYEKEE in the germline V gene (reference sequence). CDR3 sequence: CASSLTEYEQYF. CDR3 sequence (DNA): TGTGCCAGCAGCTTGACAGAATACGAGCAGTACTTC. The full variable domain, rest sourced from reference TRBV5-5 and TRBJ2-7, is DAGVTQSPTHLIKTRGQQVTLRCSPISGHKSVSWYQQVLGQGPQFIFQYYEKEERGRGNFPDRFSARQFPNYSSELNVNALLLGDSALYLCASSLTEYEQYFGPGTRLTVT.

This chain connects TRBV3-1 (or the pseudogene TRBV3-2) to TRBJ1-4; D is unresolved. CDR1 LGHDT and CDR2 YNNKEL come from the germline V gene (reference sequence). This CDR3 is 14 amino acids long. Trimming stripped 4 bases from V and 8 bases from J, with 14 bases between. The CDR3: CASSPGVFGEKLFF. The CDR3 region has the DNA TGTGCCAGCAGCCCCGGGGTTTTCGGGGAAAAACTGTTTTTT.

This clone has just one count. The V and J genes are TRBV11-1 and TRBJ1-1; the match to TRBD1 covers 7 bases. This CDR3 comprises 13 residues. With 5 bases clipped from V and 6 bases from J, the junction kept 6 bases outside the gene matches. Germline V CDR1 and CDR2: SGHAT, FQDESV (reference sequence). CDR3 residues: CASSLGTASEAFF. DNA of the CDR3: TGTGCCAGCAGCCTAGGGACAGCCTCTGAAGCTTTCTTT.

The chain recombines TRBV27 with TRBJ2-3, with D perhaps TRBD1 or TRBD2 (7 bases each). Germline V gene lookup returns CDR1 MNHEY and CDR2 SMNVEV (reference sequence). This CDR3 has 15 amino acids. V was clipped by 10 bases and J by 2 bases, with 19 bases between them. This CDR3 is CATRLARGPTDTQYF. The CDR3 nucleotides are TGTGCCACCAGACTAGCAAGGGGGCCCACAGATACGCAGTATTTT.

The rearrangement uses TRBV4-3 and TRBJ1-5, with TRBD1 matching over 7 bases. Germline loops: CDR1 LGHNA, CDR2 YSLEER. The CDR3 length is 15 residues. The junction had 3 bases not matched to a gene; V was cut back by 0 bases and J by 4 bases. The CDR3 region is CASSQDGRGNQPQHF. For the CDR3, the DNA is TGCGCCAGCAGCCAAGACGGCAGGGGGAATCAGCCCCAGCATTTT.

The rearrangement links TRBV27 to TRBJ2-3; the D gene is possibly TRBD1 (6 bases). Germline V gene lookup returns CDR1 MNHEY and CDR2 SMNVEV (reference sequence). The CDR3 is 18 amino acids. V lost 4 bases, J lost 2 bases, and 22 bases lay in between. The CDR3 DNA follows: TGTGCCAGCAGTTCTTTCCCCCCCCGAGACAGGTCCACAGATACGCAGTATTTT. This encodes CASSSFPPRDRSTDTQYF.

In this sample, this clone turned up many times. V usage is TRBV4-1 and J usage is TRBJ2-1; 8 bases map to TRBD1. Germline lookup yields CDR1 MGHRA and CDR2 YSYEKL. Germline trimming cut 0 bases from V and 7 bases from J; bases unmatched to any gene: 17. The length of the CDR3 is 19 residues. CDR3 protein: CASSQDRSVDRASRNEQFF. The CDR3 DNA reads as TGCGCCAGCAGCCAAGATCGTAGTGTGGACAGGGCGAGTCGGAATGAGCAGTTCTTC.

The V gene is TRBV25-1, the J gene TRBJ2-1; tentatively, D is TRBD2 (5 bases). This CDR3 has 16 amino acids. V was pared by 5 bases and J by 9 bases, with 23 bases between. Germline values: CDR1 MGHDK, CDR2 SYGVNS. CDR3 protein: CASSLTLAPQTGEQFF. In nucleotides, the CDR3 is TGTGCCAGCAGTCTTACCTTAGCGCCCCAGACTGGTGAGCAGTTCTTC.

This clone was observed a single time. The J gene is TRBJ1-3, the V gene TRBV14; TRBD1 agrees at 11 bases. Trimming took 4 bases from V and 4 from J; bases not matched to a gene: 12. The CDR3 contains 18 residues. Germline-derived CDR1 and CDR2 are SGHDN and FVKESK. This CDR3 reads CASSRRSRDRGWGNTIYF. CDR3 bases: TGTGCCAGCAGCCGCCGGAGCCGGGACAGGGGGTGGGGAAACACCATATATTTT.

The chain links TRBV7-9 to TRBJ2-1; 12 bases match TRBD2. This CDR3 has 16 amino acids. Germline trimming cut 5 bases from V and 9 bases from J; bases unmatched to any gene: 11. Germline V lookup: CDR1 SEHNR, CDR2 FQNEAQ (reference sequence). CDR3 in amino acids: CASSLYSSGGAGEQFF. The CDR3 region has the DNA TGTGCCAGCAGCCTATATTCTAGCGGGGGGGCCGGTGAGCAGTTCTTC.

The chain employs TRBV29-1 and TRBJ1-2, with D perhaps matching TRBD1 (5 bases). Germline CDR1 SQVTM, CDR2 ANQGSEA. The CDR3 has 13 residues. Trimming took off 4 bases at V and 8 bases at J, with 17 bases between the two ends. CDR3 sequence reads: CSVVEGLSIGYTF. The CDR3, as DNA: TGCAGCGTTGTTGAGGGACTCTCTATCGGCTACACCTTC. Variable domain in full (rest from reference TRBV29-1 and TRBJ1-2): SAVISQKPSRDICQRGTSLTIQCQVDSQVTMMFWYRQQPGQSLTLIATANQGSEATYESGFVIDKFPISRPNLTFSTLTVSNMSPEDSSIYLCSVVEGLSIGYTFGSGTRLTVV.

The J gene is TRBJ1-1, the V gene TRBV5-8; the match to TRBD1 covers 7 bases. Trimming removed 0 bases from V and 1 base from J; junction bases left unmatched: 3. The CDR3 length is 15 residues. Germline values: CDR1 SGHTS, CDR2 YDEGEE. CDR3 loop: CASSLVGTANTEAFF. As DNA, the CDR3 is TGTGCCAGCAGCTTGGTGGGGACAGCGAACACTGAAGCTTTCTTT.

The gene calls are TRBV7-2 and TRBJ2-7, with D perhaps matching TRBD2 (5 bases). CDR1 is SGHTA and CDR2 is FQGNSA in the germline V gene. The CDR3 spans 14 residues. Deletions cut 3 bases from V and 1 base from J, with 10 bases between. In DNA, the CDR3 is TGTGCCAGCAGCTTTGGACTGAGGTCCTACGAGCAGTACTTC. Residues: CASSFGLRSYEQYF.

J is TRBJ2-2 and V is TRBV7-7; 7 bases are shared with TRBD1. The V segment lost 5 bases and the J segment 6 bases; nucleotides outside the gene matches: 9. The CDR3 contains 15 residues. Germline V gives CDR1 SSHAT, CDR2 FNYEAQ (reference sequence). In DNA, the CDR3 is TGTGCCAGCAGCCCGGAACAGGGGAATCCCGGGGAGCTGTTTTTT. Translating gives CASSPEQGNPGELFF. Variable domain in full (rest from reference TRBV7-7 and TRBJ2-2): GAGVSQSPRYKVTKRGQDVTLRCDPISSHATLYWYQQALGQGPEFLTYFNYEAQPDKSGLPSDRFSAERPEGSISTLTIQRTEQRDSAMYRCASSPEQGNPGELFFGEGSRLTVL.

The genes are TRBV15 and TRBJ1-3, with a possible D match to TRBD1 (5 bases). CDR1 is LNHNV and CDR2 is YYDKDF in the germline V gene (reference sequence). The CDR3 extends over 21 amino acids. V dropped 1 base and J dropped 0 bases, with 25 bases sitting between them. The CDR3 DNA sequence: TGTGCCACCAGCAGAGGTTCAACCCGGGGGGGTTCCCTTGCCTCTGGAAACACCATATATTTT. Translated: CATSRGSTRGGSLASGNTIYF.

The V call is TRBV19, the J call TRBJ1-5; 9 positions match TRBD1. Germline V gene data show CDR1 as LNHDA and CDR2 as SQIVND (reference sequence). The CDR3 sequence is 14 residues long. The V segment lost 9 bases and the J segment 4 bases; nucleotides outside the gene matches: 7. CDR3 nucleotides: TGTGCCAGAACCCGGGACAGGGTAAATCAGCCCCAGCATTTT. It translates to CARTRDRVNQPQHF. The entire variable domain, with the rest obtained from reference TRBV19 and TRBJ1-5, is as follows: DGGITQSPKYLFRKEGQNVTLSCEQNLNHDAMYWYRQDPGQGLRLIYYSQIVNDFQKGDIAEGYSVSREKKESFPLTVTSAQKNPTAFYLCARTRDRVNQPQHFGDGTRLSIL.

The chain employs TRBV29-1 and TRBJ2-7, with TRBD2 identical over 8 bases. The J segment lost 6 bases and the V segment lost 4 bases, leaving 14 bases of the junction unmatched. This CDR3 has 15 amino acids. CDR1 and CDR2 (germline): SQVTM, ANQGSEA. CDR3 sequence: CSVVGVGTSAIEQYF. Here the CDR3 DNA reads TGCAGCGTTGTGGGAGTCGGGACTAGTGCGATCGAGCAGTACTTC.

This rearrangement joins TRBV7-3 to TRBJ2-3; 10 nucleotides line up with TRBD2. The CDR3 sequence is 15 residues long. The junction had 2 bases not matched to a gene; V was cut back by 5 bases and J by 0 bases. In germline, CDR1 is SGHTA, CDR2 FQGTGA. The chain's CDR3 is CASSQAGGSTDTQYF. As DNA, the CDR3 is TGTGCCAGCAGCCAAGCGGGGGGGAGCACAGATACGCAGTATTTT. Variable domain in full (rest from reference TRBV7-3 and TRBJ2-3): GAGVSQTPSNKVTEKGKYVELRCDPISGHTALYWYRQSLGQGPEFLIYFQGTGAADDSGLPNDRFFAVRPEGSVSTLKIQRTERGDSAVYLCASSQAGGSTDTQYFGPGTRLTVL.